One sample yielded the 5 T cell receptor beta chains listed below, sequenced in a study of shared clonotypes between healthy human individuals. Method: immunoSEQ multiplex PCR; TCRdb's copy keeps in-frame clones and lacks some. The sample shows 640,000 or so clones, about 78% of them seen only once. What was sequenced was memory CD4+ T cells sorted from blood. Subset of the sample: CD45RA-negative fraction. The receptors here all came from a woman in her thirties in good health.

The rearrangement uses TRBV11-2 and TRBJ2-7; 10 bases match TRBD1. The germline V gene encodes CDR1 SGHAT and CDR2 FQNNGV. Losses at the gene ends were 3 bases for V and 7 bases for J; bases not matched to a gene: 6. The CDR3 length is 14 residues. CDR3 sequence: CASSFGTGVSEQYF. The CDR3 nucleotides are TGTGCCAGCAGCTTCGGGACAGGGGTATCAGAGCAGTACTTC.

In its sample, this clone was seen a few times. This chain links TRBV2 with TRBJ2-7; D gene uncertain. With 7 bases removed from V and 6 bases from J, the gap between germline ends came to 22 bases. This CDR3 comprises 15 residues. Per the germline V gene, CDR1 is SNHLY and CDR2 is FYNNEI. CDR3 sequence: CASNDRTSPWGEQYF. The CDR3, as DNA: TGTGCCAGCAACGATCGGACGTCCCCATGGGGCGAGCAGTACTTC.

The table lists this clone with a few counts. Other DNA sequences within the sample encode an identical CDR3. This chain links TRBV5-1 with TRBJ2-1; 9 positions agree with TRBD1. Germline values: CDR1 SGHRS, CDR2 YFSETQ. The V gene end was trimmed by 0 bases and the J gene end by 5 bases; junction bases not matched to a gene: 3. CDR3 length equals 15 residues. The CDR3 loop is CASSLGDRDNNEQFF. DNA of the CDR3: TGCGCCAGCAGCTTGGGGGACAGGGATAACAATGAGCAGTTCTTC.

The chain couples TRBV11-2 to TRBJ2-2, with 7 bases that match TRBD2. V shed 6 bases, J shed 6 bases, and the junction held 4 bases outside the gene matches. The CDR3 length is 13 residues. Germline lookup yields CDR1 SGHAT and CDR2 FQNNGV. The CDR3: CASRRLAAGELFF. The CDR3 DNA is TGTGCCAGCAGGAGACTAGCCGCCGGGGAGCTGTTTTTT.

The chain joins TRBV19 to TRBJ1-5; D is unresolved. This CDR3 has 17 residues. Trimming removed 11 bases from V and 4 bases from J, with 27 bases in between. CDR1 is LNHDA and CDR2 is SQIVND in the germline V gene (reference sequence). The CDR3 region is CAASPGGSGSRNQPQHF. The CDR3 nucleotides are TGTGCCGCCTCCCCTGGAGGGAGTGGGTCCCGAAATCAGCCCCAGCATTTT.